The clone carrying this T cell receptor beta chain is a singleton in its sample. These data are taken from a study of blood T cell repertoires in COVID-19. In the study overall: From the United States, Italy and Spain came samples of acute and convalescent COVID-19. From T cells, B-cell-depleted T cells, or PBMCs came the material, which was cDNA or gDNA.

In the study's own analysis: Cell counts per sample came from amplifying reference gene primers. Profiling relied on immunoSEQ multiplex PCR, and the TCRdb table lists in-frame clones only, not all of them. That table furnishes V, J and clone size, whereas the DNA furnished D and trimming. Of hundreds of thousands of clones in the sample, roughly 89% were seen once. V shed 0 bases and J shed 6 bases, with 12 bases lying between them. CDR3 size: 14 residues. Germline V gene sequence: CDR1 MRHNA, CDR2 SNTAGT. Material: peripheral blood. This sequence originates from a woman between 25 and 40 years old with active or convalescent COVID-19. The chain has TRBV6-4 and TRBJ2-7; TRBD2 is a possible D gene (6 bases). The CDR3 coding sequence is TGTGCCAGCAGTGACTCCTCCCTCGGGGGCGAGCAGTACTTC. Protein: CASSDSSLGGEQYF.